This T cell receptor beta chain is drawn from a study of response to subunit inactivated influenza vaccine. Study-level points and caveats: The authors put forward the suggestion that each seasonal influenza vaccination may bring in only a limited number of new T cells.

TCRdb recomputed calls from the RT-PCR reads with MiXCR, one row per CDR3 protein. The top ten hold 11% of the sample, which has more than 600,000 distinct CDR3 sequences, less than 20% seen once. The CDR3 has 15 residues. Germline V CDR1 and CDR2: KGHDR, SFDVKD. V dropped 3 bases and J dropped 5; count of bases not matched to a gene: 4. As to this clonotype: Its antigen is not known.

The sequence came from a man over 45 who received an inactivated influenza vaccine. Material: PBMCs from blood, obtained about 5 days after vaccination. The rearrangement uses TRBV24-1 and TRBJ1-5; 9 bases are a match to TRBD1. The CDR3, as DNA: TGTGCCACCAGTGATCCTAGACAGGGGGATCAGCCCCAGCATTTT. This gives the protein CATSDPRQGDQPQHF.